This TCR beta chain emerged from a study of human T cells and chemical hapten exposure. In the study overall: TCR yield per sample varied, mainly due to pooled library volumes.

Single cDNA molecules in the library carried unique molecular identifiers attached during preparation. Each CDR3 protein gets one entry after TCRdb re-called the RACE reads with MiXCR. The table has about 82,000 distinct CDR3 sequences, about 9.4% seen once. CDR1 and CDR2 (germline): GTSNPN, SVGIG (reference sequence). Trimming left V 2 bases short and J 9 bases short, with 17 bases between. The CDR3 loop spans 14 amino acids. Time point specified: patch test 2, 6 weeks after DPC sensitization. Treatment given: therapeutic diphenylcyclopropenone sensitization with weekly scalp DPC. Prior to each patch test being applied, blood was drawn.

Here the sequenced sample was whole blood, taken in connection with sensitization to the hapten diphenylcyclopropenone (DPC). The chain has TRBV30 and TRBJ2-1; D is perhaps TRBD2 (6 bases). This TCR was sampled from a woman in her forties or fifties with alopecia areata. Some clones in this sample may be carry-over from other donors' samples. The CDR3 DNA is TGTGCCTGGAGTCGTATACGTATGCGGGGTGAGCAGTTCTTC. Residues: CAWSRIRMRGEQFF.